These 24 T cell receptor beta chains originate from one sample sequenced in a study of shared clonotypes between healthy human individuals. Some clones are missing from TCRdb's copy, which holds only in-frame ones; the method was immunoSEQ multiplex PCR. In the table there are 560,000 or so clones, 90% to 97% of which are singletons. CD45RO-negative CD8 cells positively selected for CCR7 made up the naive population, which excluded terminally differentiated effector memory CD45RA+ cells. The sequenced material came from naive CD8+ T cells sorted from blood. The receptors shown here come from a woman aged 30 to 39 in good health.

Concerning this clone: At the DNA level, this CDR3 is encoded by other sequences in the same sample as well. The rearrangement uses TRBV11-2 and TRBJ2-7; no clear D gene. Germline loops: CDR1 SGHAT, CDR2 FQNNGV. The length of the CDR3 is 12 residues. Trimming stripped 5 bases from V and 0 bases from J, with 5 bases between. As DNA, the CDR3 is TGTGCCAGCAGCCTGGGCTCCTACGAGCAGTACTTC. It is translated as CASSLGSYEQYF.

The chain has TRBV5-1 and TRBJ2-1; D perhaps matches TRBD1 (6 bases). V was clipped by 3 bases and J by 5 bases, with 9 bases between them. The germline CDR1 and CDR2 sequences are SGHRS and YFSETQ. This CDR3 has 13 residues. DNA of the CDR3: TGCGCCAGCAGCTACAGGGCGCACAATGAGCAGTTCTTC. Translated, it gives CASSYRAHNEQFF.

The V gene is TRBV11-2, the J gene TRBJ2-5; D unclear. The DNA end is more similar to TRBJ2-7, so the J call may be wrong. The CDR3 length is 14 residues. Germline lookup yields CDR1 SGHAT and CDR2 FQNNGV. CDR3 sequence reads: CASIDFGSSYEQYF. CDR3 nucleotides: TGTGCCAGCATCGATTTCGGGTCCTCCTACGAGCAGTACTTC.

This clone has just one count. V usage is TRBV11-1 and J usage is TRBJ2-2; D remains ambiguous. The CDR3 length is 14 residues. Deletions cut 6 bases from V and 0 bases from J, with 8 bases between. Germline CDR1 reads SGHAT; CDR2 reads FQDESV (reference sequence). The CDR3 region has the DNA TGTGCCAGCAGGGCAGCCGCGAACACCGGGGAGCTGTTTTTT. Protein product: CASRAAANTGELFF. Together with reference TRBV11-1 and TRBJ2-2, the CDR3 gives the full variable domain: EAEVAQSPRYKITEKSQAVAFWCDPISGHATLYWYRQILGQGPELLVQFQDESVVDDSQLPKDRFSAERLKGVDSTLKIQPAELGDSAMYLCASRAAANTGELFFGEGSRLTVL.

The chain uses TRBV7-9 and TRBJ2-7; 9 bases align to TRBD1. The CDR3 is 15 residues long. The germline CDR1 and CDR2 sequences are SEHNR and FQNEAQ (reference sequence). V shed 4 bases and J 2 bases; nucleotides not matched to a gene: 6. The CDR3 DNA sequence: TGTGCCAGCAGCTGGGTCGGACAGGGGACCTACGAGCAGTACTTC. Translation: CASSWVGQGTYEQYF.

This chain connects TRBV6-4 to TRBJ2-3; TRBD1 aligns across 10 bases. Germline CDR1 reads MRHNA; CDR2 reads SNTAGT. The CDR3 contains 16 residues. The J segment lost 4 bases and the V segment lost 4 bases, leaving 8 bases of the junction unmatched. CDR3 DNA: TGTGCCAGCAGTGGCCGGGACAGGGGACGCTCAGATACGCAGTATTTT. Encoded protein: CASSGRDRGRSDTQYF.

This chain uses TRBV29-1 with TRBJ2-1; the D gene is possibly TRBD2 (6 bases). Germline V CDR1 and CDR2: SQVTM, ANQGSEA. V was pared by 6 bases and J by 3 bases, with 18 bases between. CDR3 length: 15 amino acids. The CDR3 sequence: CSVNTGTRNYNEQFF. In DNA form, the CDR3 reads TGCAGCGTGAATACCGGGACTCGAAACTACAATGAGCAGTTCTTC.

The V and J genes are TRBV15 and TRBJ2-1, with D uncertain. The V and J ends lost 2 bases and 7 bases respectively, with 6 bases between them. Germline CDR1 LNHNV, CDR2 YYDKDF (reference sequence). The CDR3 sequence is 12 residues long. The CDR3 DNA is TGTGCCACCAGCAGATCGGGTAATGAGCAGTTCTTC. Amino acids: CATSRSGNEQFF.

The chain links TRBV11-2 to TRBJ1-2, with D tentatively TRBD1 (5 bases). This CDR3 has 13 amino acids. The germline V gene encodes CDR1 SGHAT and CDR2 FQNNGV. V lost 5 bases to trimming and J lost 8 bases, with 15 bases between them. CDR3 bases: TGTGCCAGCAGCCGACGGGGGGAGGAAGGCTACACCTTC. This translates into CASSRRGEEGYTF.

This chain joins TRBV11-2 and TRBJ2-7, with D possibly being TRBD1 (5 bases). V was clipped by 3 bases and J by 5 bases, with 5 bases between them. Per germline, CDR1 SGHAT and CDR2 FQNNGV. This CDR3 is built from 11 residues. The CDR3 region has the DNA TGTGCCAGCAGCTTCAGGGACGAGCAGTACTTC. Protein: CASSFRDEQYF. Using reference TRBV11-2 and TRBJ2-7 for the parts outside the CDR3, the full variable domain is EAGVAQSPRYKIIEKRQSVAFWCNPISGHATLYWYQQILGQGPKLLIQFQNNGVVDDSQLPKDRFSAERLKGVDSTLKIQPAKLEDSAVYLCASSFRDEQYFGPGTRLTVT.

The chain joins TRBV11-3 to TRBJ1-1; 8 bases match TRBD1. J was trimmed by 7 bases and V by 0 bases; bases with no gene match: 10. In germline, CDR1 is SGHNT, CDR2 YENEEA. This CDR3 has 16 residues. CDR3: CASSLDISQGVIEAFF. The CDR3 nucleotides read TGTGCCAGCAGCTTAGATATTTCACAGGGGGTGATTGAAGCTTTCTTT. Full variable domain (outside the CDR3, taken from reference TRBV11-3 and TRBJ1-1): EAGVVQSPRYKIIEKKQPVAFWCNPISGHNTLYWYLQNLGQGPELLIRYENEEAVDDSQLPKDRFSAERLKGVDSTLKIQPAELGDSAVYLCASSLDISQGVIEAFFGQGTRLTVV.

The J gene is TRBJ2-7, the V gene TRBV5-6, with 14 nucleotides matching TRBD2. There are 16 residues in the CDR3. Germline CDR1 reads SGHDT; CDR2 reads YYEEEE. The V gene end was trimmed by 0 bases and the J gene end by 6 bases; junction bases not matched to a gene: 5. For the CDR3, the DNA is TGTGCCAGCAGCTTGGAAGGGGGACTAGCGGGAGCCGAGCAGTACTTC. Protein product: CASSLEGGLAGAEQYF.

The V gene is TRBV9, the J gene TRBJ2-1; TRBD2 might be the D (5 bases). V lost 0 bases to trimming and J lost 0 bases, with 16 bases between them. The CDR3 is 18 residues long. Per germline, CDR1 SGDLS and CDR2 YYNGEE. The CDR3: CASSVEVDWLSSYNEQFF. CDR3 nucleotide sequence: TGTGCCAGCAGCGTAGAGGTGGACTGGCTGAGCTCCTACAATGAGCAGTTCTTC.

The chain is built from TRBV7-6 and TRBJ1-1, with 12 bases lining up with TRBD1. V gave up 2 bases and J gave up 6 bases; unmatched junction bases: 7. CDR1 and CDR2 from the germline V gene are SGHVS and FNYEAQ. CDR3 length: 16 residues. The CDR3 sequence: CASSLRAGQGAAEAFF. CDR3 in DNA: TGTGCCAGCAGCTTACGGGCGGGACAGGGGGCCGCTGAAGCTTTCTTT.

The chain links TRBV4-1 to TRBJ1-4; D is undetermined. V lost 0 bases and J 8 bases, leaving 19 bases between the germline ends. The germline gives CDR1 MGHRA, CDR2 YSYEKL. This CDR3 has 17 residues. The CDR3 loop reads CASSQDPLRGLEEKLFF. Written as DNA, the CDR3 is TGCGCCAGCAGCCAAGACCCGTTACGGGGTCTGGAGGAAAAACTGTTTTTT.

The rearrangement joins TRBV28 to TRBJ2-7; D gene ambiguous. Trimming took 3 bases from V and 2 from J, leaving 8 bases between them. The germline V gene has CDR1 MDHEN and CDR2 SYDVKM. The CDR3 has 13 residues. CDR3 nucleotides: TGTGCCAGCAGTTTGGGTTTCGCCTACGAGCAGTACTTC. Its translation: CASSLGFAYEQYF. Complete variable domain (other parts from reference TRBV28 and TRBJ2-7): DVKVTQSSRYLVKRTGEKVFLECVQDMDHENMFWYRQDPGLGLRLIYFSYDVKMKEKGDIPEGYSVSREKKERFSLILESASTNQTSMYLCASSLGFAYEQYFGPGTRLTVT.

The chain has TRBV11-2 and TRBJ2-1; possibly TRBD2 for D (7 bases). The CDR3 is made up of 15 amino acids. V was trimmed by 4 bases and J by 9 bases, leaving 19 bases between them. From germline, CDR1 is SGHAT and CDR2 FQNNGV. CDR3 loop: CASSSPGGGVVEQFF. For the CDR3, the DNA is TGTGCCAGCAGCTCGCCTGGGGGGGGCGTGGTTGAGCAGTTCTTC.

CDR3 region: CASSGVFVNEKLFF. Written as DNA, the CDR3 is TGTGCCAGCAGTGGTGTGTTCGTAAATGAAAAACTGTTTTTT. The chain uses TRBV2 and TRBJ1-4, with no clear D. V shed 4 bases and J shed 5 bases, with 11 bases lying between them. The germline gives CDR1 SNHLY, CDR2 FYNNEI. The CDR3 is 14 residues long.

V usage is TRBV6-5 and J usage is TRBJ1-2, with D unclear. Deletions cut 6 bases from V and 6 bases from J, with 14 bases between. The CDR3 extends over 13 amino acids. Germline V gene lookup returns CDR1 MNHEY and CDR2 SVGAGI. The CDR3 bases are TGTGCCAGCAGCCCGATGATACATGATGGCTACACCTTC. Residues: CASSPMIHDGYTF.

The V and J genes are TRBV19 and TRBJ1-5; a possible D gene is TRBD1 (5 bases). Between the trimmed V and J ends, which lost 2 bases and 0 bases, there was a span of 11 bases. Germline loops: CDR1 LNHDA, CDR2 SQIVND (reference sequence). The CDR3 has 16 amino acids. The CDR3 DNA is TGTGCCAGTAGTATACTTTTGACAGATAGCAATCAGCCCCAGCATTTT. This encodes CASSILLTDSNQPQHF.

This chain uses TRBV6-1 with TRBJ2-7; D is undetermined. Per the germline V gene, CDR1 is MNHNS and CDR2 is SASEGT. V shed 1 base and J shed 2 bases, with 9 bases lying between them. The CDR3 length is 14 residues. The CDR3 region is CASSEGAVPYEQYF. The CDR3 region has the DNA TGTGCCAGCAGTGAAGGGGCAGTACCCTACGAGCAGTACTTC.

J is TRBJ1-1 and V is TRBV28; 7 bases are shared with TRBD1. Per germline, CDR1 MDHEN and CDR2 SYDVKM. J lost 3 bases, V lost 3 bases, and 10 bases had no gene match. The CDR3 consists of 16 residues. This CDR3 reads CASSFRTGAGYTEAFF. CDR3 coding DNA: TGTGCCAGCAGTTTTCGGACAGGAGCAGGGTACACTGAAGCTTTCTTT.

V gene TRBV18 combines with J gene TRBJ2-7; 9 nucleotides agree with TRBD2. Trimming removed 1 base from V and 2 bases from J; junction bases left unmatched: 6. This CDR3 spans 16 amino acids. Germline V gene sequence: CDR1 KGHSH, CDR2 LQKENI. The CDR3 region has the DNA TGTGCCAGCTCACCACAGGTGGCGGGAGGGCCCTACGAGCAGTACTTC. Translation: CASSPQVAGGPYEQYF.

Here the CDR3 reads CASSIPGLAREQYF. Written as DNA, the CDR3 is TGTGCCAGCAGCATTCCGGGACTAGCGCGCGAGCAGTACTTC. The V call is TRBV11-2, the J call TRBJ2-7; TRBD2 agrees at 10 bases. Trimming cost V 5 bases and J 6 bases; bases outside gene matches: 7. CDR1 and CDR2 from the germline V gene are SGHAT and FQNNGV. The CDR3 is made up of 14 amino acids.